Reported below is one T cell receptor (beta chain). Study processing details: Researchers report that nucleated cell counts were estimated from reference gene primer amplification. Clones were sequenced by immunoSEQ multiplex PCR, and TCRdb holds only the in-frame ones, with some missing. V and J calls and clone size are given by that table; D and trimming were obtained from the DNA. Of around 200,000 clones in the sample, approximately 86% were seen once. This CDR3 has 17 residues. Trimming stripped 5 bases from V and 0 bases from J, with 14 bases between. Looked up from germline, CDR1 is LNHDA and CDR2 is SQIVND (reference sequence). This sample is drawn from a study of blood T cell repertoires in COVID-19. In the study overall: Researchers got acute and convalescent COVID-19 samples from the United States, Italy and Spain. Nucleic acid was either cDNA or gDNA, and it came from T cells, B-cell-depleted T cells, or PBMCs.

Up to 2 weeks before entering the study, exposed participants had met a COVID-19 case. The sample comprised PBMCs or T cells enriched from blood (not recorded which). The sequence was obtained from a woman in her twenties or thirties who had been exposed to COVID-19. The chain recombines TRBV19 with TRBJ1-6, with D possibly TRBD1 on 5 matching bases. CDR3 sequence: CASSLTVESSYNSPLHF. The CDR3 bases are TGTGCCAGTAGTTTGACAGTTGAAAGCTCCTATAATTCACCCCTCCACTTT.